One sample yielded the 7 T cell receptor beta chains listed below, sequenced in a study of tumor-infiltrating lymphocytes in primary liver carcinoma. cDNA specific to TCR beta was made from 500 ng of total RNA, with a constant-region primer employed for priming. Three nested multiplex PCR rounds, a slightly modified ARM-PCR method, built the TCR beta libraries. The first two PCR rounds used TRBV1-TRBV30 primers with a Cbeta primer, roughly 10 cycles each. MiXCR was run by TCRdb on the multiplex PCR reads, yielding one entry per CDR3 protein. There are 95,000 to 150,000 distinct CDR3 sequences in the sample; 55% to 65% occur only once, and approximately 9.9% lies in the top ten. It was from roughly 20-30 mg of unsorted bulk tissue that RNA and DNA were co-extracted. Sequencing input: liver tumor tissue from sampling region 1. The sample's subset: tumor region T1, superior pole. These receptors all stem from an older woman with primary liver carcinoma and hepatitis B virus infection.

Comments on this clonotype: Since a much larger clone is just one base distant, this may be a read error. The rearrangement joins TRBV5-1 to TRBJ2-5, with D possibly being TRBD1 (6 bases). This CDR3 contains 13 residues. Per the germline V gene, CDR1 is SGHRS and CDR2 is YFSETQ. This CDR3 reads CVSSGQPQETQYF. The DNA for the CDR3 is TGCGTCAGCTCAGGACAGCCACAAGAGACCCAGTACTTC. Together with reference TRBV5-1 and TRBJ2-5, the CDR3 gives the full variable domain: KAGVTQTPRYLIKTRGQQVTLSCSPISGHRSVSWYQQTPGQGLQFLFEYFSETQRNKGNFPGRFSGRQFSNSRSEMNVSTLELGDSALYLCVSSGQPQETQYFGPGTRLLVL.

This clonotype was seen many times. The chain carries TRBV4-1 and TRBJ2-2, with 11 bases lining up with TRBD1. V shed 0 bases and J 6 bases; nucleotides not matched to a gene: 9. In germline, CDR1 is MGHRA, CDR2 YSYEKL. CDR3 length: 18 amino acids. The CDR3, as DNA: TGCGCCAGCAGCCAAGATGTGGGGAGGACAGGGGGCGCCGGGGAGCTGTTTTTT. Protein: CASSQDVGRTGGAGELFF.

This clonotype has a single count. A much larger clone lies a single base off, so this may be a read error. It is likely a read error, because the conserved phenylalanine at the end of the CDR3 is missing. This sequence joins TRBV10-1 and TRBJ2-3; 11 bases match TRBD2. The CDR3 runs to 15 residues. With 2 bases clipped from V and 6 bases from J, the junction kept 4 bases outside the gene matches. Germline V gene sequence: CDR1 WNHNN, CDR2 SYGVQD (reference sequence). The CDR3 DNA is TGCGCCAGCAGTGAGACTAGCGGGAGCCTGGATACGCAGTATTCT. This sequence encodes CASSETSGSLDTQYS.

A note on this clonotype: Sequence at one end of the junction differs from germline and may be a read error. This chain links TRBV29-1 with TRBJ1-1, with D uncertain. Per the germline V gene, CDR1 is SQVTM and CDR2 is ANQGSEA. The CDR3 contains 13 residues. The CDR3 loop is CSVAALAATETFF. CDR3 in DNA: TGTAGCGTTGCGGCCCTAGCGGCCACTGAAACTTTCTTT. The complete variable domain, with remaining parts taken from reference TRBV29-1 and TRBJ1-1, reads SAVISQKPSRDICQRGTSLTIQCQVDSQVTMMFWYRQQPGQSLTLIATANQGSEATYESGFVIDKFPISRPNLTFSTLTVSNMSPEDSSIYLCSVAALAATETFFGQGTRLTVV.

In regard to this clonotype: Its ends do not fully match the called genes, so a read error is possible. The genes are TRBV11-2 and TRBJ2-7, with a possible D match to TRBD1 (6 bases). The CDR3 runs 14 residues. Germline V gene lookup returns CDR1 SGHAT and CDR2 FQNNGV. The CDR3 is CAGSPPSGAWEQYF. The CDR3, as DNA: TGTGCCGGCAGCCCCCCTTCAGGGGCTTGGGAGCAGTACTTC. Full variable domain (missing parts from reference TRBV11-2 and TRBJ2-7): EAGVAQSPRYKIIEKRQSVAFWCNPISGHATLYWYQQILGQGPKLLIQFQNNGVVDDSQLPKDRFSAERLKGVDSTLKIQPAKLEDSAVYLCAGSPPSGAWEQYFGPGTRLTVT.

CDR3 in amino acids: CASSLTEFYGSRNEQYF. As DNA, the CDR3 is TGTGCCAGCAGTTTAACAGAGTTCTATGGGAGTCGGAACGAGCAGTACTTC. V usage is TRBV28 and J usage is TRBJ2-7; D may be TRBD2 (5 bases). In germline, CDR1 is MDHEN, CDR2 SYDVKM. This CDR3 spans 17 amino acids. V lost 2 bases to trimming and J lost 5 bases, with 22 bases between them.

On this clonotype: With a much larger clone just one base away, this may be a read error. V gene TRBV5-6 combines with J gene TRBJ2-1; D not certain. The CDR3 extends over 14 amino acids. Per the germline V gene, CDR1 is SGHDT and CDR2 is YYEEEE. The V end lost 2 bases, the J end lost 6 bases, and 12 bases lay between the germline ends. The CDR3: CASSFHNGANEQFF. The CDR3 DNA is TGTGCCAGCAGCTTCCATAATGGTGCCAATGAGCAGTTCTTC.